These 27 T cell receptor beta chains were sequenced from one sample in a study of spatial heterogeneity in lung cancer. Described time point: sample taken at primary tumor resection. TCRdb fed the 5' RACE reads into MiXCR, producing one record per CDR3 protein. The table includes 85,000 to 100,000 distinct CDR3 sequences, approximately 12% detected once. Sequencing used PBMCs, obtained at surgery. These receptors were taken from a male donor with early-stage non-small cell lung cancer.

V is TRBV20-1 and J is TRBJ1-4; possibly TRBD1 for D (6 bases). CDR1 and CDR2 (germline): DFQATT, SNEGSKA (reference sequence). The CDR3 is 15 residues long. Deletions cut 1 base from V and 8 bases from J, with 17 bases between. The chain's CDR3 is CSARVETWGPEKLFF. The DNA for the CDR3 is TGCAGTGCTAGAGTTGAGACTTGGGGGCCGGAAAAACTGTTTTTT.

This clonotype has more than one count but fewer than ten. V and J are TRBV27 and TRBJ1-5, with TRBD1 matching over 8 bases. V was pared by 2 bases and J by 4 bases, with 10 bases of the junction left unmatched. The CDR3 covers 17 residues. Germline V lookup: CDR1 MNHEY, CDR2 SMNVEV (reference sequence). Here the CDR3 DNA reads TGTGCCAGCAGTTTAGGGCAGGGGGCGAGAGGAAATCAGCCCCAGCATTTT. Its translation: CASSLGQGARGNQPQHF.

This clonotype has only a few counts. The V gene is TRBV2, the J gene TRBJ1-1; 10 bases fit TRBD1. The V segment lost 2 bases and the J segment 5 bases; nucleotides outside the gene matches: 8. The V gene's germline CDR1 is SNHLY and CDR2 FYNNEI. The CDR3 is 16 residues long. The CDR3 DNA is TGTGCCAGCAGTGAATATCGGGACAGGGGATATACTGAAGCTTTCTTT. It translates to CASSEYRDRGYTEAFF.

This clonotype appeared a few times. The V gene is TRBV28, the J gene TRBJ2-7; possibly TRBD1 for D (6 bases). The CDR3 extends over 13 amino acids. Looked up from germline, CDR1 is MDHEN and CDR2 is SYDVKM. V was cut by 5 bases and J by 6 bases, with 14 bases left in between. The CDR3 coding sequence is TGTGCCAGCAGTCGTAACAGGGCGCGCGAGCAGTACTTC. Translation: CASSRNRAREQYF.

This clonotype was counted at least ten times. The chain has TRBV6-6 and TRBJ1-4, with no clear D. V lost 2 bases, J lost 7 bases, and 2 bases lay in between. From germline, CDR1 is MNHNY and CDR2 SVGAGI (reference sequence). The CDR3 loop spans 11 amino acids. This CDR3 is CASSYLEKLFF. The CDR3 nucleotides read TGTGCCAGCAGTTACCTTGAAAAACTGTTTTTT.

The chain employs TRBV6-2 or TRBV6-3 and TRBJ2-7, with D possibly being TRBD2 (5 bases). This CDR3 comprises 16 residues. V was pared by 5 bases and J by 1 base, with 18 bases between. From germline, CDR1 is MNHEY and CDR2 SVGEGT. The CDR3 spells CASSRGALTRSYEQYF. The DNA for the CDR3 is TGTGCCAGCAGTCGCGGCGCCCTCACTAGGTCCTACGAGCAGTACTTC.

This clonotype showed up just a few times. A much more abundant neighbour one base away suggests this may be a read error. V gene TRBV5-4 combines with J gene TRBJ1-2, with no clear D. The CDR3 length is 13 residues. V was cut by 0 bases and J by 2 bases, with 5 bases left in between. CDR1 and CDR2 from the germline V gene are SGHNT and YYREEE (reference sequence). In DNA form, the CDR3 reads TGTGCCAGCAGCTTGGAAGGGAACTATGGCTACACCTTC. This sequence encodes CASSLEGNYGYTF.

In this sample, this clonotype turned up a few times. The chain combines TRBV7-2 with TRBJ2-6; weak D call: TRBD1 (6 bases). Germline V gene data show CDR1 as SGHTA and CDR2 as FQGNSA. The length of the CDR3 is 17 residues. Trimming pared 5 bases from V and 0 bases from J, leaving 14 bases between. CDR3 amino acids: CASSLQGGISGANVLTF. The CDR3 nucleotides read TGTGCCAGCAGCCTGCAAGGGGGAATCTCTGGGGCCAACGTCCTGACTTTC.

V and J are TRBV5-4 and TRBJ2-7; the D gene could be TRBD1 or TRBD2 (5 bases each). The CDR3 runs to 13 residues. V lost 7 bases to trimming and J lost 6 bases, with 17 bases between them. Per germline, CDR1 SGHNT and CDR2 YYREEE (reference sequence). The CDR3 spells CASLLRGPSEQYF. Written as DNA, the CDR3 is TGTGCCAGCCTCCTTCGGGGCCCGTCCGAGCAGTACTTC.

This chain uses TRBV29-1 with TRBJ2-7, with 14 nucleotides matching TRBD2. V dropped 5 bases and J dropped 3; count of bases not matched to a gene: 3. In germline, CDR1 is SQVTM, CDR2 ANQGSEA. The CDR3 covers 14 residues. The CDR3 coding sequence is TGCAGCGTTCGTGGGACTAGCGGGAGCTACGAGCAGTACTTC. It is translated as CSVRGTSGSYEQYF.

The gene calls are TRBV6-6 and TRBJ2-7; possible D gene TRBD1, 6 bases. This CDR3 region has 13 residues. CDR1 and CDR2 from the germline V gene are MNHNY and SVGAGI (reference sequence). Trimming took 5 bases from V and 4 from J, leaving 12 bases between them. As DNA, the CDR3 is TGTGCCAGCAGTCTACAGGGTTGGTACGAGCAGTACTTC. It translates to CASSLQGWYEQYF.

This clonotype was found a few times. This chain links TRBV5-1 with TRBJ2-1; 7 nucleotides agree with TRBD2. Trimming cost V 1 base and J 3 bases; bases outside gene matches: 7. This CDR3 is built from 16 residues. Germline loops: CDR1 SGHRS, CDR2 YFSETQ. This CDR3 reads CASSLSSQRGYNEQFF. The CDR3 nucleotides read TGCGCCAGCAGCTTGAGCAGCCAGCGGGGCTACAATGAGCAGTTCTTC.

The V gene is TRBV5-3, the J gene TRBJ2-1; TRBD2 matches at 14 bases. TRBV5-3 is known as an ORF, though its function is uncertain. CDR3 length: 16 residues. The junction had 7 bases not matched to a gene; V was cut back by 5 bases and J by 6 bases. This CDR3 is CARSPRTSGRPNEQFF. The CDR3 nucleotides are TGTGCCAGAAGTCCCAGGACTAGCGGGAGGCCCAATGAGCAGTTCTTC.

The table lists this clonotype with a few counts. The genes are TRBV3-1 and TRBJ2-5, with D hard to call. CDR3 size: 12 residues. Germline V CDR1 and CDR2: LGHDT, YNNKEL (reference sequence). The germline V and J ends were trimmed by 4 bases and 3 bases, with 6 bases remaining between them. CDR3 DNA sequence: TGTGCCAGCAGCCGGAAAGAAGAGACCCAGTACTTC. Its protein is CASSRKEETQYF.

The table lists this clonotype with many counts. V is TRBV7-9 and J is TRBJ2-1, with D perhaps matching TRBD2 (6 bases). This CDR3 is built from 15 residues. Per germline, CDR1 SEHNR and CDR2 FQNEAQ (reference sequence). The V end was cut by 0 bases, the J end by 8 bases, with 14 bases between. CDR3: CASSLAVREFHEQFF. CDR3 sequence (DNA): TGTGCCAGCAGCTTAGCGGTACGGGAGTTCCATGAGCAGTTCTTC.

The V call is TRBV7-9, the J call TRBJ2-3; D may be TRBD1 (5 bases). The CDR3 has 15 amino acids. Trimming took 2 bases from V and 1 from J, leaving 10 bases between them. In germline, CDR1 is SEHNR, CDR2 FQNEAQ (reference sequence). The CDR3 region has the DNA TGTGCCAGCAGCTTATCAGGGTCTGGCACAGATACGCAGTATTTT. It is translated as CASSLSGSGTDTQYF.

This rearrangement joins TRBV5-1 to TRBJ2-3, with 9 bases fitting TRBD2. V was pared by 4 bases and J by 1 base, with 7 bases of the junction left unmatched. Germline CDR1 reads SGHRS; CDR2 reads YFSETQ. There are 16 residues in the CDR3. The CDR3 DNA is TGCGCCAGCAGCACCCGGGTAGCGGGAGGCACAGATACGCAGTATTTT. As protein: CASSTRVAGGTDTQYF. Combining the CDR3 with reference TRBV5-1 and TRBJ2-3 gives the whole variable domain KAGVTQTPRYLIKTRGQQVTLSCSPISGHRSVSWYQQTPGQGLQFLFEYFSETQRNKGNFPGRFSGRQFSNSRSEMNVSTLELGDSALYLCASSTRVAGGTDTQYFGPGTRLTVL.

This chain joins TRBV20-1 and TRBJ2-5, with TRBD1 as a possible D gene (6 bases). Trimming took off 3 bases at V and 1 base at J, with 12 bases between the two ends. This CDR3 contains 14 residues. Per the germline V gene, CDR1 is DFQATT and CDR2 is SNEGSKA (reference sequence). The CDR3 reads CSARAGTSQETQYF. In DNA form, the CDR3 reads TGCAGTGCTAGGGCAGGGACAAGCCAAGAGACCCAGTACTTC.

V usage is TRBV7-6 and J usage is TRBJ1-1; TRBD1 matches 7 bases. This CDR3 is 15 amino acids long. Germline V lookup: CDR1 SGHVS, CDR2 FNYEAQ. With V trimmed by 6 bases and J by 1 base, 8 bases remained unmatched. The CDR3 bases are TGTGCCAGCAGTCTCACAGGGGAGTGGAACACTGAAGCTTTCTTT. This encodes CASSLTGEWNTEAFF.

J is TRBJ1-3 and V is TRBV7-2, with 7 bases aligning to TRBD1. Germline V CDR1 and CDR2: SGHTA, FQGNSA. V lost 5 bases to trimming and J lost 0 bases; unmatched junction nucleotides: 7. The CDR3 runs 16 residues. The CDR3 region has the DNA TGTGCCAGCAGCCGTCCAGGGGGGAACTCTGGAAACACCATATATTTT. Residues: CASSRPGGNSGNTIYF.

This clonotype was counted ten times or more. The chain recombines TRBV19 with TRBJ2-7; D not certain. CDR1 LNHDA and CDR2 SQIVND come from the germline V gene (reference sequence). Trimming cost V 5 bases and J 6 bases, with 11 bases left between them. CDR3 length: 12 residues. In DNA, the CDR3 is TGTGCCAGTAGTTACGCGGTGGGCGAGCAGTACTTC. This codes for CASSYAVGEQYF.

This clonotype was seen only a few times. At one end, the junction sequence differs from germline, possibly due to a read error. The J gene is TRBJ2-1, the V gene TRBV5-6; possibly TRBD1 for D (6 bases). This CDR3 contains 15 residues. Germline V gives CDR1 SGHDT, CDR2 YYEEEE. CDR3 sequence (DNA): TGTGCCAGCAGCTTGTTAGGGGGATCCTCCAATGAGCAGTTCTTC. This translates into CASSLLGGSSNEQFF.

This clonotype was counted ten times or more. This chain's CDR3 is CASSYPGGTDTQYF. CDR3 coding DNA: TGTGCCAGCAGTTATCCAGGGGGAACAGATACGCAGTATTTT. The rearrangement links TRBV6-6 to TRBJ2-3; 7 nucleotides align to TRBD1. CDR1 and CDR2 from the germline V gene are MNHNY and SVGAGI (reference sequence). The CDR3 covers 14 residues. V shed 3 bases, J shed 3 bases, and the junction held 3 bases outside the gene matches.

This clonotype was counted many times. The chain uses TRBV3-1 and TRBJ2-2, with a possible D match to TRBD2 (5 bases). CDR3 size: 16 residues. CDR1 and CDR2 (germline): LGHDT, YNNKEL (reference sequence). The V gene lost 1 base and the J gene lost 1 base, with 10 bases spanning the gap. The CDR3 DNA reads TGTGCCAGCAGCCAAGGGGCGGGTCTGAACACCGGGGAGCTGTTTTTT. Translation gives CASSQGAGLNTGELFF.

In its sample, this clonotype was seen a few times. The chain couples TRBV25-1 to TRBJ1-6, with 8 bases identical to TRBD1. Germline loops: CDR1 MGHDK, CDR2 SYGVNS. There are 14 residues in the CDR3. Losses at the gene ends were 6 bases for V and 10 bases for J; bases not matched to a gene: 8. This chain's CDR3 is CASSGGTGVSPLHF. The CDR3 DNA follows: TGTGCCAGCAGCGGGGGGACAGGTGTGTCACCCCTCCACTTT.

The chain joins TRBV5-1 to TRBJ1-4, with 8 bases lining up with TRBD1. This CDR3 comprises 15 residues. V dropped 0 bases and J dropped 6; count of bases not matched to a gene: 4. From germline, CDR1 is SGHRS and CDR2 YFSETQ. The CDR3 DNA is TGCGCCAGCAGCTTGGTTCCGGGACAGGATGAAAAACTGTTTTTT. Encoded protein: CASSLVPGQDEKLFF.

The chain joins TRBV20-1 to TRBJ2-7; 10 bases match TRBD1. The CDR3 loop spans 16 amino acids. Germline values: CDR1 DFQATT, CDR2 SNEGSKA (reference sequence). J gave up 4 bases and V 1 base, and 10 bases lay outside the gene matches. The CDR3 bases are TGCAGTGCTAGAGCGCAGAGGGGACAGGGGATTTACGAGCAGTACTTC. The encoded protein is CSARAQRGQGIYEQYF.